This entry describes one T cell receptor (beta chain). No antigen is known for it. This specimen belongs to a study of vaccination and CD4 T cells after COVID-19. Across the whole study: Convalescent individuals exhibited SARS-CoV-2 positivity on nasal swab PCR, with fewer than 10 mild and one severe presentation. The study collected post-vaccine samples a median 72 days after dose two, with a range of 14 to 241.

Sample treatment: roughly nine-day PBMC culture with coronavirus spike peptide pools or control peptides (ViraFEST assay). Positive PCR tests came between March and December 2020, ahead of the US Alpha, Beta and Delta variants. Researchers used the Oncomine TCR Beta short-read assay to sequence DNA from cultured CD4+ T cells. DNA came from CD4+ T cells after culture. In TCRdb, the PCR reads were re-called with MiXCR into one record per CDR3 protein. The table has 15,000 to 25,000 distinct CDR3 sequences, around 48% seen once. This specimen was CD4+ T cells from blood, cultured in vitro, taken after SARS-CoV-2 vaccination. The TCR was taken from a human donor who had recovered from COVID-19.

The CDR3 loop reads CAISASRTGSSYEQYF. The CDR3, as DNA: TGTGCCATCAGTGCATCTCGGACAGGGAGCTCCTACGAGCAGTACTTC. The chain employs TRBV10-3 and TRBJ2-7; 8 bases agree with TRBD1. Germline V gene sequence: CDR1 ENHRY, CDR2 SYGVKD. CDR3 length: 16 amino acids. V shed 4 bases, J shed 0 bases, and the junction held 8 bases outside the gene matches.